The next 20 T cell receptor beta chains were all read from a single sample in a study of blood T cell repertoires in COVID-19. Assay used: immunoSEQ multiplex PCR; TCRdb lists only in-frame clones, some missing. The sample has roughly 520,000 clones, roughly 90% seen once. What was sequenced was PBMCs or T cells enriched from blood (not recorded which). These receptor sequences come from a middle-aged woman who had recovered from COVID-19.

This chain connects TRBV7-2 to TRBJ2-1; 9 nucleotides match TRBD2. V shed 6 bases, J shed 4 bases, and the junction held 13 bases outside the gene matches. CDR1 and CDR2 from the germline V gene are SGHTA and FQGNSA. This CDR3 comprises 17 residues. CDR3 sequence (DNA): TGTGCCAGCAGTCGACCTAGGGGAGCGGGAGGATACAATGAGCAGTTCTTC. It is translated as CASSRPRGAGGYNEQFF.

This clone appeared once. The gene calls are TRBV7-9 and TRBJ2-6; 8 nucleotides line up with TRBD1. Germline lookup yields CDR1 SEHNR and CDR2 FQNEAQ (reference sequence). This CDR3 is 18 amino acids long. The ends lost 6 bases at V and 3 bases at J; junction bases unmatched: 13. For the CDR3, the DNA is TGTGCCAGCAGTTCAGCCGGGACAGGCCTCGGTGGGGCCAACGTCCTGACTTTC. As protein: CASSSAGTGLGGANVLTF.

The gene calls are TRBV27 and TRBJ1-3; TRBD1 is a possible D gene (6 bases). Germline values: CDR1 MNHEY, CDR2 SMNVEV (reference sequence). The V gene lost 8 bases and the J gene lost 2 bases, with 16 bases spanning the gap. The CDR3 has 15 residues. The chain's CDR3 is CASFYRDNPGNTIYF. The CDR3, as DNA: TGTGCCAGCTTTTACCGGGACAATCCTGGAAACACCATATATTTT.

Here the CDR3 reads CATSRDRMTELYSNQPQHF. The CDR3 nucleotides read TGTGCCACCAGCAGAGATCGGATGACAGAGCTTTATAGCAATCAGCCCCAGCATTTT. This chain uses TRBV15 with TRBJ1-5; D might be TRBD1 (5 bases). Germline V gene sequence: CDR1 LNHNV, CDR2 YYDKDF (reference sequence). V was pared by 0 bases and J by 0 bases, with 18 bases between. The CDR3 contains 19 residues.

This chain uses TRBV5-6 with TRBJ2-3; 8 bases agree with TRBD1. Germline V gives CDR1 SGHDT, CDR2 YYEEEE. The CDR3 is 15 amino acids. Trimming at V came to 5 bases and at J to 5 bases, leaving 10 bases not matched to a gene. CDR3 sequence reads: CASSSRQGILDTQYF. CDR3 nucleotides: TGTGCCAGCAGTTCAAGACAGGGGATTTTAGATACGCAGTATTTT.

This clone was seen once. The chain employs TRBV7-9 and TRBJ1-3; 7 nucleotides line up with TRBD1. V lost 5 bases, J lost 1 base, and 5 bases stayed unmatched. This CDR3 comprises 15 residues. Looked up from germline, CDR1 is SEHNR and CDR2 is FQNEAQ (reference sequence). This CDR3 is CASSVGQVSGNTIYF. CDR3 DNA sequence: TGTGCCAGCAGCGTCGGACAGGTGTCTGGAAACACCATATATTTT. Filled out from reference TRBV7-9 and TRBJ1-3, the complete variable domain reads DTGVSQNPRHKITKRGQNVTFRCDPISEHNRLYWYRQTLGQGPEFLTYFQNEAQLEKSRLLSDRFSAERPKGSFSTLEIQRTEQGDSAMYLCASSVGQVSGNTIYFGEGSWLTVV.

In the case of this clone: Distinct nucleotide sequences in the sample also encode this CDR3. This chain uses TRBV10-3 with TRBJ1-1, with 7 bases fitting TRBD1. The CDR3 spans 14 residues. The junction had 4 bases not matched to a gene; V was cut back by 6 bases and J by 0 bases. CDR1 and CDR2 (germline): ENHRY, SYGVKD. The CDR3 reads CAISEQGMNTEAFF. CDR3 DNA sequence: TGTGCCATCAGCGAACAGGGGATGAACACTGAAGCTTTCTTT.

This chain's CDR3 is CASSYSGSAGGFATEAFF. The CDR3 DNA is TGCGCCAGCAGCTACTCCGGATCGGCAGGGGGCTTTGCCACTGAAGCTTTCTTT. V usage is TRBV5-1 and J usage is TRBJ1-1; 8 positions match TRBD1. This CDR3 contains 18 residues. Germline-derived CDR1 and CDR2 are SGHRS and YFSETQ. The V segment lost 3 bases and the J segment 4 bases; nucleotides outside the gene matches: 17.

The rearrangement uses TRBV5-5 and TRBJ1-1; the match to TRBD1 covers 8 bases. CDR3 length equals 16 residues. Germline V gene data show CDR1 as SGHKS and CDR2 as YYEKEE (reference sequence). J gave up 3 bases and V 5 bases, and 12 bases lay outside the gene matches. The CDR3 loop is CASRLGAGGIYTEAFF. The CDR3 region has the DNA TGTGCCAGCAGATTAGGGGCAGGGGGCATTTACACTGAAGCTTTCTTT.

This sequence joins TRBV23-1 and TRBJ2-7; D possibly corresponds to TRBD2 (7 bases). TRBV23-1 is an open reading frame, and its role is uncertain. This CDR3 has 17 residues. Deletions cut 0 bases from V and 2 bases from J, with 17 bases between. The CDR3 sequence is CASSQSRRVGGPYEQYF. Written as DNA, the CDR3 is TGCGCCAGCAGTCAATCGAGGCGCGTCGGGGGGCCCTACGAGCAGTACTTC.

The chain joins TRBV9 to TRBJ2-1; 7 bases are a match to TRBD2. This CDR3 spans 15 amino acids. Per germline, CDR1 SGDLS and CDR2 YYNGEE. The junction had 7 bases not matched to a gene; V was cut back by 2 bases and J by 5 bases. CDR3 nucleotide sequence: TGTGCCAGCAGCGTTCTCGGCGGGAGAGACAATGAGCAGTTCTTC. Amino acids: CASSVLGGRDNEQFF.

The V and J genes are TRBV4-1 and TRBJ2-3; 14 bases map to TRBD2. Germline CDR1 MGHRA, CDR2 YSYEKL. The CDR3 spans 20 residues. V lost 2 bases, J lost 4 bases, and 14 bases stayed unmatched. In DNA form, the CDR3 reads TGCGCCAGCAGCCAACCTTATTCCGGGACTAGCGGGAGAGGGGCAGATACGCAGTATTTT. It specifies CASSQPYSGTSGRGADTQYF.

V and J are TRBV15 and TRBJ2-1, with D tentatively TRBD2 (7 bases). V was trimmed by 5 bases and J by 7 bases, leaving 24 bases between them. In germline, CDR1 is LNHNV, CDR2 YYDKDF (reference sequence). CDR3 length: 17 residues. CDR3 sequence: CATSSVLLPGGQNEQFF. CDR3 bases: TGTGCCACCAGCTCTGTCCTTCTACCCGGGGGGCAGAATGAGCAGTTCTTC.

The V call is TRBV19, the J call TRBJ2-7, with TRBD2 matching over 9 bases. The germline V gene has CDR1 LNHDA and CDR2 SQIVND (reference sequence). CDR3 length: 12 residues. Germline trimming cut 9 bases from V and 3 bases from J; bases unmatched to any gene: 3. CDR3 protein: CARSGRNYEQYF. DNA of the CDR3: TGTGCCAGAAGCGGGAGGAACTACGAGCAGTACTTC.

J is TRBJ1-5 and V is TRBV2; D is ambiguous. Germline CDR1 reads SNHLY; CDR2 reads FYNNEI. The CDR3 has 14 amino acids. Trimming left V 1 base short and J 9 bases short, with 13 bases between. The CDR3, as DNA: TGTGCCAGCAGTGAAGTCGAGGTAGTCGGGCCCCAGCATTTT. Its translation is CASSEVEVVGPQHF.

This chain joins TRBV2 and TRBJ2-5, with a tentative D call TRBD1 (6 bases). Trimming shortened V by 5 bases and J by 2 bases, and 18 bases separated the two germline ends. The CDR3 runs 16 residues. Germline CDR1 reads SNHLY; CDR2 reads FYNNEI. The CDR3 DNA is TGTGCCAGCAGTACAGGGTGGACCCTTCGGCAAGAGACCCAGTACTTC. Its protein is CASSTGWTLRQETQYF.

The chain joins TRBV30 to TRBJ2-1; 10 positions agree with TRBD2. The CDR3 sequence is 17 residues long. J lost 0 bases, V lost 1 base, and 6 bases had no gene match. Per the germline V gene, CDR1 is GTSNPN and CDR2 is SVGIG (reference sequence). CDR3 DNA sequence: TGTGCCTGGAGTGATAGCGGGGGGCTGCGCTCCTACAATGAGCAGTTCTTC. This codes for CAWSDSGGLRSYNEQFF.

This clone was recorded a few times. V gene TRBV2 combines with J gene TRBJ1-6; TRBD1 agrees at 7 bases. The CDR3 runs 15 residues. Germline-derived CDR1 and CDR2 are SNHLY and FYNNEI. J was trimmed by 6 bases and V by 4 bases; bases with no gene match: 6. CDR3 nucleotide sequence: TGTGCCAGCAGTGGCCGACAGGGTGGTAATTCACCCCTCCACTTT. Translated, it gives CASSGRQGGNSPLHF.

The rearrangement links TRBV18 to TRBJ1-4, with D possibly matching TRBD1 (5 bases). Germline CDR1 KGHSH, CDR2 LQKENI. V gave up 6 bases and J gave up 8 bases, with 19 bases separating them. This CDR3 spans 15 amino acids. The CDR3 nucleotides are TGTGCCAGCTCTACCCTCGGGGGAACAGAAGAAAAACTGTTTTTT. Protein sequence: CASSTLGGTEEKLFF. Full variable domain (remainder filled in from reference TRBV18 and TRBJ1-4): NAGVMQNPRHLVRRRGQEARLRCSPMKGHSHVYWYRQLPEEGLKFMVYLQKENIIDESGMPKERFSAEFPKEGPSILRIQQVVRGDSAAYFCASSTLGGTEEKLFFGSGTQLSVL.

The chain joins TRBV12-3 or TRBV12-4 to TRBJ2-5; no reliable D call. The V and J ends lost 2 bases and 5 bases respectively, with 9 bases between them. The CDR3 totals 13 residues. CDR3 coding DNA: TGTGCCAGCAGTTTAACCAGGTGGGAGACCCAGTACTTC. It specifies CASSLTRWETQYF.